Listed below are T cell receptor beta chains from one sample, sequenced in a study of shared clonotypes between healthy human individuals. Repertoires were generated with immunoSEQ multiplex PCR, while TCRdb's copy carries only in-frame clones and drops some. In the table there are some 740,000 clones, 80% to 95% of which are singletons. The material sequenced was naive CD8+ T cells sorted from blood. The receptor source for this set is a man aged 25-45 years in good health. Both conserved end residues are part of each CDR3. D genes are given only for firm matches. Size is stated for part of the rows, as once, few or many counts, or as a class when the clone is expanded.

>TRBJ2-3|-|TRBD2|TRBV7-9
CASSSGTSGPRSTDTQYF
TGTGCCAGCAGCTCCGGGACTAGCGGACCAAGAAGCACAGATACGCAGTATTTT
>TRBJ1-2|-|-|TRBV6-6
CASSYSWDGGNYGYTF
TGTGCCAGCAGTTACTCTTGGGACGGAGGAAACTATGGCTACACCTTC
>TRBJ2-1|-|TRBD2|TRBV7-3
CASSEGAGLAGAGYNEQFF
TGTGCCAGCAGCGAAGGCGCGGGGCTAGCGGGAGCCGGGTACAATGAGCAGTTCTTC
>TRBJ2-7|-|-|TRBV5-5
CASSFPGDPYEQYF
TGTGCCAGCAGCTTCCCAGGGGACCCCTACGAGCAGTACTTC
>TRBJ2-7|-|-|TRBV2
CASRVITYEQYF
TGTGCCAGCAGGGTCATTACCTACGAGCAGTACTTC
>TRBJ1-1|-|-|TRBV28
CASSLFSEAFF
TGTGCCAGCAGTTTATTTTCTGAAGCTTTCTTT
>TRBJ1-4|-|-|TRBV5-6
CASSPDPAAHGEKLFF
TGTGCCAGCAGCCCGGACCCCGCGGCCCATGGGGAAAAACTGTTTTTT
>TRBJ2-7|-|TRBD2|TRBV10-2
CASRGLGLYYEQYF
TGCGCCAGCAGGGGGTTGGGACTATACTACGAGCAGTACTTC
>TRBJ2-3|-|-|TRBV7-3
CASSLGTSAADTQYF
TGTGCCAGCAGCTTAGGGACCTCCGCGGCAGATACGCAGTATTTT
>TRBJ1-4|-|-|TRBV13
CASTPSGEDPVNTKGTAEKLFF
TGTGCCAGCACCCCCTCGGGGGAAGACCCAGTTAATACAAAGGGTACTGCGGAAAAACTGTTTTTT
>TRBJ2-7|once|-|TRBV21-1
CASSSQKSTVLSYEQYF
TGTGCCAGCAGCTCGCAGAAGTCGACAGTTTTGTCCTACGAGCAGTACTTC
>TRBJ2-5|-|TRBD2|TRBV6-1
CASSDGSLLAGGETQYF
TGTGCCAGCAGTGATGGGTCCCTACTAGCGGGCGGGGAGACCCAGTACTTC
>TRBJ2-1|-|TRBD2|TRBV27
CASSRTSGSSEQFF
TGTGCCAGCAGTAGGACTAGCGGGAGTTCTGAGCAGTTCTTC
>TRBJ2-3|-|-|TRBV27
CASSLWPGLSTDTQYF
TGTGCCAGCAGTTTATGGCCGGGTCTTAGCACAGATACGCAGTATTTT
>TRBJ2-2|-|-|TRBV10-1
CASSEGGIPPVGELFF
TGCGCCAGCAGTGAAGGCGGGATCCCTCCGGTAGGGGAGCTGTTTTTT
>TRBJ2-2|-|TRBD2|TRBV5-1
CASSLILAGRIGLTGELFF
TGCGCCAGCAGCTTGATCCTAGCGGGTAGGATCGGGCTTACCGGGGAGCTGTTTTTT
>TRBJ2-7|-|-|TRBV7-2
CASSPTGTSYEQYF
TGTGCCAGCAGCCCCACCGGGACTTCCTACGAGCAGTACTTC
>TRBJ2-1|-|TRBD2|TRBV14
CASSRLAGEYNEQFF
TGTGCCAGCAGCCGACTAGCGGGAGAGTACAATGAGCAGTTCTTC
>TRBJ1-4|-|-|TRBV7-9
CASSLPPGDNEKLFF
TGTGCCAGCAGCCTCCCCCCAGGGGATAATGAAAAACTGTTTTTT
>TRBJ2-3|-|-|TRBV10-3
CAISDEKVEADTQYF
TGTGCCATCAGTGACGAAAAAGTGGAGGCAGATACGCAGTATTTT
>TRBJ2-7|-|TRBD2|TRBV10-1
CASSESLAGAGYEQYF
TGCGCCAGCAGTGAGTCCCTAGCGGGAGCGGGGTACGAGCAGTACTTC
>TRBJ2-3|-|TRBD1|TRBV11-2
CASSLVGDRDPDTQYF
TGTGCCAGCAGCTTAGTAGGCGACAGGGATCCAGATACGCAGTATTTT
>TRBJ1-2|-|TRBD1|TRBV2
CASPLLGTGDYGYTF
TGTGCCAGCCCCCTGCTGGGGACAGGAGACTATGGCTACACCTTC